These 5 T cell receptor beta chains were sequenced from one sample in a study of PD-L1 blockade in urothelial cancer. Measured with immunoSEQ multiplex PCR; TCRdb has only the in-frame clones, and not every one. The sample yields tens of thousands of clones, more than 70% seen once. Time point meaning: pretreatment peripheral blood. Sequenced here: PBMCs, sampled around atezolizumab (anti-PD-L1) treatment. The receptors were gathered from a man between 60 and 70 years old with urothelial cancer.

The gene calls are TRBV5-1 and TRBJ2-2; D possibly corresponds to TRBD1 (5 bases). The germline CDR1 and CDR2 sequences are SGHRS and YFSETQ. Trimming took off 3 bases at V and 1 base at J, with 13 bases between the two ends. The length of the CDR3 is 16 residues. The CDR3 nucleotides read TGCGCCAGCAGCTCCCTAGGAAGGGGGAACACCGGGGAGCTGTTTTTT. Amino acid sequence: CASSSLGRGNTGELFF.

V usage is TRBV7-8 and J usage is TRBJ2-2; possible D gene TRBD1, 5 bases. The CDR3 runs to 19 residues. V lost 2 bases to trimming and J lost 5 bases, with 24 bases between them. Germline V gene lookup returns CDR1 SGHVS and CDR2 FQNEAQ. Here the CDR3 reads CASSLSPDSFIGRTGELFF. CDR3 nucleotide sequence: TGTGCCAGCAGCTTATCCCCCGACAGTTTTATCGGGCGGACCGGGGAGCTGTTTTTT.

The chain links TRBV6-1 to TRBJ2-7, with TRBD1 matching over 9 bases. J gave up 5 bases and V 8 bases, and 10 bases lay outside the gene matches. The CDR3 loop spans 14 amino acids. Per germline, CDR1 MNHNS and CDR2 SASEGT. The chain's CDR3 is CASGRDRVNHEQYF. The DNA of the CDR3 is TGTGCCAGCGGTCGGGACAGGGTTAACCACGAGCAGTACTTC.

This clone was counted once. J is TRBJ2-3 and V is TRBV11-2; D might be TRBD2 (7 bases). The V end lost 8 bases, the J end lost 4 bases, and 16 bases lay between the germline ends. The CDR3 is 14 residues long. Germline CDR1 and CDR2: SGHAT and FQNNGV. The CDR3 coding sequence is TGTGCCAGCGCCTCGGGGGGCTCGGCAGATACGCAGTATTTT. Translation: CASASGGSADTQYF.

This clone turned up a few times. This chain joins TRBV6-1 and TRBJ2-2; no clear D gene. The germline CDR1 and CDR2 sequences are MNHNS and SASEGT. The CDR3 consists of 14 residues. The ends were cut back, 2 bases at V and 1 base at J, with 5 bases in the middle. CDR3 amino acids: CASSEQLNTGELFF. Here the CDR3 DNA reads TGTGCCAGCAGTGAACAGTTGAACACCGGGGAGCTGTTTTTT.